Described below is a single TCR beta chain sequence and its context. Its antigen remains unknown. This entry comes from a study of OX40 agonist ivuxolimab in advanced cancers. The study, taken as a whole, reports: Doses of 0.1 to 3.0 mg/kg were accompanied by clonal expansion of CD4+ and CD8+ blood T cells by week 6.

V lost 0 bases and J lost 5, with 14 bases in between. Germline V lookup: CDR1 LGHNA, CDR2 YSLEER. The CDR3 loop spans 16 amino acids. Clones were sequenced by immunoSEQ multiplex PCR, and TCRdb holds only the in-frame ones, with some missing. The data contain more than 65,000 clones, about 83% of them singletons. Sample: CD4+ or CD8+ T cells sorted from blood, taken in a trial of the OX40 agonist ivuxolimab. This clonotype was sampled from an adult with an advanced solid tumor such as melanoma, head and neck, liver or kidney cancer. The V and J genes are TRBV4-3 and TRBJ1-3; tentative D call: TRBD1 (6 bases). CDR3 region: CASSQDQAGARNTIYF. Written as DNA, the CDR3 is TGCGCCAGCAGCCAAGATCAGGCAGGGGCTAGAAACACCATATATTTT.